These 22 T cell receptor beta chains were all obtained from the same sample, sequenced in a study of regulatory T cells in long-lasting Graves disease. TCR beta libraries were built with iRepertoire HTBI primers and Arm-PCR of CDR3 regions. A single record per CDR3 protein comes from TCRdb applying MiXCR to the multiplex PCR reads. The data hold around 450,000 distinct CDR3 sequences, with approximately 15% observed a single time. Time point: newly diagnosed GD, antithyroid drugs for less than 3 months. Scientists built the TCR library using RNA that was extracted from PBMCs. These data were also filed under a second study, of T cells in Graves' hyperthyroidism and ophthalmopathy.

Sequenced material: peripheral blood mononuclear cells (PBMCs), taken at new diagnosis, from a patient treated with antithyroid drugs. The receptors were gathered from a woman aged 40 to 50 with Graves disease.

This clonotype was observed a handful of times. This chain links TRBV6-1 with TRBJ2-3; D remains ambiguous. Trimming stripped 1 base from V and 7 bases from J, with 6 bases between. Germline lookup yields CDR1 MNHNS and CDR2 SASEGT. This CDR3 region has 12 residues. CDR3 protein: CASSEGVYTQYF. The CDR3 DNA follows: TGTGCCAGCAGTGAAGGGGTGTATACGCAGTATTTT.

As for this clonotype: This may be a read error, as it is one base from a much larger clone. The CDR3 bases are TGTGCCAGCATTGAACTCGAGGCTAGCGGGAGTGGGGAGACCCAGTACTTC. This sequence encodes CASIELEASGSGETQYF. The chain uses TRBV6-2 or TRBV6-3 and TRBJ2-5, with 10 bases identical to TRBD2. Unmatched junction bases numbered 16, after V lost 7 bases and J lost 5 bases. The CDR3 loop spans 17 amino acids. Germline V gives CDR1 MNHEY, CDR2 SVGEGT.

This clonotype was observed a handful of times. The gene calls are TRBV4-1 and TRBJ2-3; D is possibly TRBD2 (6 bases). Per the germline V gene, CDR1 is MGHRA and CDR2 is YSYEKL. The germline V and J ends were trimmed by 4 bases and 2 bases, with 19 bases remaining between them. The CDR3 has 17 residues. CDR3 region: CASSPAPSEVHTDTQYF. DNA for the CDR3: TGCGCCAGCAGCCCCGCTCCTAGCGAGGTTCACACAGATACGCAGTATTTT.

This clonotype was detected ten times or more. This chain connects TRBV3-1 to TRBJ2-7, with 14 bases that match TRBD2. Germline-derived CDR1 and CDR2 are LGHDT and YNNKEL (reference sequence). The CDR3 has 17 amino acids. The V segment lost 5 bases and the J segment 1 base; nucleotides outside the gene matches: 7. CDR3 bases: TGTGCCAGCAGCGGAGGGACTAGCGGGAGCTCATCCTACGAGCAGTACTTC. Protein: CASSGGTSGSSSYEQYF.

This clonotype was detected ten times or more. The CDR3 nucleotides read TGTGCCAGCAGCTTAGGTGGGGGCAGGTTCACCGGGGAGCTGTTTTTT. Encoded protein: CASSLGGGRFTGELFF. The chain recombines TRBV11-2 with TRBJ2-2; D is perhaps TRBD1 (6 bases). Germline V gives CDR1 SGHAT, CDR2 FQNNGV. The CDR3 length is 16 residues. V lost 1 base and J lost 4, with 13 bases in between.

This clonotype was recorded many times. The genes are TRBV3-1 and TRBJ1-2; weak D call: TRBD1 (6 bases). The length of the CDR3 is 15 residues. V shed 4 bases and J shed 0 bases, with 12 bases lying between them. Per the germline V gene, CDR1 is LGHDT and CDR2 is YNNKEL (reference sequence). In DNA, the CDR3 is TGTGCCAGCAGCCTCCGGGGGGCGGCTAACTATGGCTACACCTTC. It is translated as CASSLRGAANYGYTF. Full variable domain (missing parts from reference TRBV3-1 and TRBJ1-2): DTAVSQTPKYLVTQMGNDKSIKCEQNLGHDTMYWYKQDSKKFLKIMFSYNNKELIINETVPNRFSPKSPDKAHLNLHINSLELGDSAVYFCASSLRGAANYGYTFGSGTRLTVV.

This clonotype was counted a few times. The rearrangement uses TRBV9 and TRBJ2-7, with 10 bases lining up with TRBD1. CDR3 size: 15 residues. Germline V gives CDR1 SGDLS, CDR2 YYNGEE. J lost 3 bases, V lost 3 bases, and 6 bases had no gene match. The CDR3 sequence: CASSAMTGGRYEQYF. The DNA for the CDR3 is TGTGCCAGCAGCGCCATGACAGGGGGCCGCTACGAGCAGTACTTC.

This clonotype was counted many times. The chain recombines TRBV19 with TRBJ2-1; 15 bases are a match to TRBD2. Germline V gene sequence: CDR1 LNHDA, CDR2 SQIVND (reference sequence). The junction had 9 bases not matched to a gene; V was cut back by 8 bases and J by 1 base. CDR3 size: 18 residues. CDR3 sequence: CASQMGLAGGLSYNEQFF. CDR3 bases: TGTGCCAGTCAAATGGGACTAGCGGGAGGCCTTTCCTACAATGAGCAGTTCTTC.

This clonotype has a handful of counts. The V call is TRBV18, the J call TRBJ1-1; the D is unclear. This CDR3 is 13 amino acids long. V lost 3 bases to trimming and J lost 0 bases, with 5 bases between them. CDR1 and CDR2 from the germline V gene are KGHSH and LQKENI. The CDR3 nucleotides are TGTGCCAGCTCACCGGCGGTGAACACTGAAGCTTTCTTT. Its protein is CASSPAVNTEAFF. Drawing the rest from reference TRBV18 and TRBJ1-1, the complete variable domain is NAGVMQNPRHLVRRRGQEARLRCSPMKGHSHVYWYRQLPEEGLKFMVYLQKENIIDESGMPKERFSAEFPKEGPSILRIQQVVRGDSAAYFCASSPAVNTEAFFGQGTRLTVV.

This clonotype came up many times. V and J are TRBV12-3 or TRBV12-4 and TRBJ1-4; maybe TRBD1 (6 bases). This CDR3 contains 16 residues. Trimming shortened V by 1 base and J by 6 bases, and 15 bases separated the two germline ends. The DNA of the CDR3 is TGTGCCAGCAGTTTAGGGTACAGGGAGGGGGATGAAAAACTGTTTTTT. Its translation: CASSLGYREGDEKLFF.

This clonotype has a count of ten or more. V usage is TRBV9 and J usage is TRBJ1-3; 7 bases agree with TRBD1. With V trimmed by 3 bases and J by 2 bases, 5 bases remained unmatched. The CDR3 runs to 15 residues. Germline lookup yields CDR1 SGDLS and CDR2 YYNGEE. The CDR3 coding sequence is TGTGCCAGCAGCGCCCACGGGACAGCTGGAAACACCATATATTTT. Protein sequence: CASSAHGTAGNTIYF.

The genes are TRBV2 and TRBJ2-1; tentative D call: TRBD2 (6 bases). The germline gives CDR1 SNHLY, CDR2 FYNNEI. CDR3 size: 14 residues. V lost 6 bases and J lost 9, with 18 bases in between. In DNA form, the CDR3 reads TGTGCCAGCAGGGCTAGCGCCCAGGAAAGTGAGCAGTTCTTC. Translated: CASRASAQESEQFF.

There are many counts of this clonotype. The V call is TRBV27, the J call TRBJ1-5; TRBD1 agrees at 7 bases. There are 15 residues in the CDR3. The germline gives CDR1 MNHEY, CDR2 SMNVEV (reference sequence). V dropped 8 bases and J dropped 3; count of bases not matched to a gene: 10. As DNA, the CDR3 is TGTGCCAGCGGCCAGGCCAGGGGGGACAATCAGCCCCAGCATTTT. Translation: CASGQARGDNQPQHF.

This clonotype was observed at least ten times. This chain joins TRBV12-3 or TRBV12-4 and TRBJ2-5; a weak D match, TRBD2 (6 bases). V lost 3 bases, J lost 1 base, and 9 bases lay in between. CDR3 size: 14 residues. The CDR3 region is CASSFQGLQETQYF. Written as DNA, the CDR3 is TGTGCCAGCAGTTTCCAGGGACTCCAAGAGACCCAGTACTTC.

This clonotype appeared a few times. The CDR3 coding sequence is TGTGCCAGCAGCAACCGGGACGGCCCAAATGAAAAACTGTTTTTT. Encoded protein: CASSNRDGPNEKLFF. This rearrangement joins TRBV9 to TRBJ1-4; D may be TRBD1 (5 bases). The CDR3 has 15 residues. Germline V gene lookup returns CDR1 SGDLS and CDR2 YYNGEE. The V gene lost 4 bases and the J gene lost 5 bases, with 15 bases spanning the gap.

This clonotype was counted ten times or more. The rearrangement uses TRBV7-9 and TRBJ2-7, with D unclear. Germline V gene data show CDR1 as SEHNR and CDR2 as FQNEAQ (reference sequence). The germline V and J ends were trimmed by 3 bases and 3 bases, with 6 bases remaining between them. CDR3 length: 12 amino acids. In nucleotides, the CDR3 is TGTGCCAGCAGCTTGGTAGTCTACGAGCAGTACTTC. Protein product: CASSLVVYEQYF.

This clonotype occurred many times. The chain is built from TRBV10-2 and TRBJ2-1; 10 positions agree with TRBD2. The CDR3 is made up of 14 amino acids. Unmatched junction bases numbered 2, after V lost 4 bases and J lost 5 bases. Germline CDR1 WSHSY, CDR2 SAAADI. The CDR3: CASSASGSNNEQFF. In DNA form, the CDR3 reads TGCGCCAGCAGTGCTAGCGGGAGCAACAATGAGCAGTTCTTC.

There are many counts of this clonotype. The genes are TRBV11-1 and TRBJ2-5; D assignment may be TRBD1 or TRBD2 (5 bases each). This CDR3 has 18 residues. Germline CDR1 reads SGHAT; CDR2 reads FQDESV (reference sequence). V was pared by 2 bases and J by 2 bases, with 21 bases between. CDR3 protein: CASSLLSISGPQQETQYF. Written as DNA, the CDR3 is TGTGCCAGCAGCTTATTATCTATTTCGGGACCACAGCAAGAGACCCAGTACTTC.

This clonotype was seen ten or more times. The chain carries TRBV7-2 and TRBJ1-3; D gene ambiguous. The CDR3 has 15 residues. Germline CDR1 and CDR2: SGHTA and FQGNSA. The V end lost 5 bases, the J end lost 0 bases, and 11 bases lay between the germline ends. CDR3 sequence: CASSRPGRSGNTIYF. The CDR3 nucleotides read TGTGCCAGCAGCCGACCCGGGCGCTCTGGAAACACCATATATTTT.

V gene TRBV2 combines with J gene TRBJ2-3; D is undetermined. Trimming shortened V by 4 bases and J by 11 bases, and 16 bases separated the two germline ends. Per germline, CDR1 SNHLY and CDR2 FYNNEI. This CDR3 comprises 13 residues. CDR3 bases: TGTGCCAGCAGTGTCGCCAGGTACGAGCAGCAGTATTTT. Amino acid sequence: CASSVARYEQQYF.

This clonotype was seen at least ten times. This rearrangement joins TRBV3-1 to TRBJ2-5, with D possibly being TRBD1 (5 bases). Germline V lookup: CDR1 LGHDT, CDR2 YNNKEL (reference sequence). The V end was cut by 5 bases, the J end by 4 bases, with 14 bases between. The length of the CDR3 is 14 residues. CDR3 sequence reads: CASSLHGRGETQYF. As DNA, the CDR3 is TGTGCCAGCAGCTTGCACGGTAGGGGAGAGACCCAGTACTTC.

The table lists this clonotype with a few counts. The V call is TRBV27, the J call TRBJ2-2; maybe TRBD1 (6 bases). V lost 4 bases and J lost 4, with 13 bases in between. The germline V gene encodes CDR1 MNHEY and CDR2 SMNVEV (reference sequence). The CDR3 covers 15 residues. CDR3 loop: CASSSPGHPTGELFF. CDR3 coding DNA: TGTGCCAGCAGTTCACCGGGACACCCCACCGGGGAGCTGTTTTTT.